This T cell receptor (beta chain) was retrieved from a study of T-cell memory formation after mild COVID-19. The length of the CDR3 is 15 residues. CDR1 MNHEY and CDR2 SVGEGT come from the germline V gene. The trim removed 4 bases at V and 4 bases at J, leaving 9 bases unmatched. Constant-segment-primed 5'RACE gave TCR alpha and TCR beta cDNA libraries with sample barcodes and UMIs. TCRdb passed the 5' RACE reads through MiXCR, listing each CDR3 protein once. The sample contains 300,000 to 400,000 distinct CDR3 sequences, more than 15% of which appear only once. V gene TRBV6-2 or TRBV6-3 combines with J gene TRBJ1-1, with 7 bases matching TRBD1. The clonotype originates from a young man who had mild COVID-19 (a few samples of this study predate the infection). Cell type and time point are not known. The sequencing input was PBMCs or a T cell subset sorted from them (not recorded which). The CDR3 loop is CASSWPRGAVTEAFF. The CDR3 bases are TGTGCCAGCAGTTGGCCCAGGGGGGCGGTCACTGAAGCTTTCTTT.